The 21 T cell receptor beta chains below all came from one sample that was sequenced in a study of T cells in Graves' hyperthyroidism and ophthalmopathy. Amplification of TCR beta CDR3 regions used RNA as the template. First-round RT-PCR of the TCR CDR3 relied on the HTBI primer set. MiXCR, run by TCRdb on the multiplex PCR reads, gives a single entry per CDR3 protein. The sample has approximately 400,000 distinct CDR3 sequences; about a fifth are singletons. Sequencing used blood. These receptor sequences come from a young woman with Graves' hyperthyroidism.

The rearrangement uses TRBV29-1 and TRBJ1-2; D is unresolved. The CDR3 consists of 12 residues. V lost 4 bases to trimming and J lost 2 bases, with 8 bases between them. The V gene's germline CDR1 is SQVTM and CDR2 ANQGSEA. The chain's CDR3 is CSVVMGNYGYTF. The CDR3 nucleotides are TGCAGCGTTGTGATGGGGAACTATGGCTACACCTTC.

In this sample, this clonotype turned up many times. This rearrangement joins TRBV14 to TRBJ2-5, with 14 positions matching TRBD2. From germline, CDR1 is SGHDN and CDR2 FVKESK. The CDR3 has 17 amino acids. J was trimmed by 5 bases and V by 3 bases; bases with no gene match: 8. The CDR3 sequence is CASSQVRRTSGGETQYF. The CDR3, as DNA: TGTGCCAGCAGCCAGGTTCGAAGGACTAGCGGGGGGGAGACCCAGTACTTC.

At least ten counts were recorded for this clonotype. The rearrangement joins TRBV6-5 to TRBJ1-1; 7 nucleotides line up with TRBD1. CDR1 is MNHEY and CDR2 is SVGAGI in the germline V gene. The CDR3 runs 11 residues. J was trimmed by 9 bases and V by 6 bases; bases with no gene match: 4. CDR3 amino acids: CASSRTGQAFF. The CDR3, as DNA: TGTGCCAGCAGCAGGACAGGCCAAGCTTTCTTT.

In this sample, this clonotype turned up a few times. The V call is TRBV20-1, the J call TRBJ2-2; 11 nucleotides align to TRBD2. Germline V CDR1 and CDR2: DFQATT, SNEGSKA (reference sequence). After removal of 1 base from V and 1 base from J, the junction contained 5 bases not matched to a gene. The CDR3 contains 17 residues. The CDR3 protein is CSARASGGPENTGELFF. In DNA, the CDR3 is TGCAGTGCTAGAGCTAGCGGGGGGCCCGAGAACACCGGGGAGCTGTTTTTT.

This clonotype was picked up many times. The CDR3 nucleotides are TGTGCCAGCAGCGGGACAGGGGCCCAAGAGACCCAGTACTTC. It translates to CASSGTGAQETQYF. The chain recombines TRBV5-5 with TRBJ2-5, with 10 bases identical to TRBD1. Trimming at V came to 4 bases and at J to 1 base, leaving 1 base not matched to a gene. Germline V lookup: CDR1 SGHKS, CDR2 YYEKEE (reference sequence). The CDR3 has 14 amino acids.

This clonotype was recorded at least ten times. The CDR3 spells CASSASGGTQYF. CDR3 sequence (DNA): TGTGCCAGCAGTGCTAGCGGGGGGACCCAGTACTTC. This chain connects TRBV12-3 or TRBV12-4 to TRBJ2-5; TRBD2 agrees at 10 bases. The CDR3 sequence is 12 residues long. Losses at the gene ends were 5 bases for V and 7 bases for J; bases not matched to a gene: 1.

This clonotype was counted ten times or more. The V gene is TRBV29-1, the J gene TRBJ2-6, with TRBD1 as a possible D gene (6 bases). The CDR3 is 13 residues long. From germline, CDR1 is SQVTM and CDR2 ANQGSEA. Trimming took off 5 bases at V and 4 bases at J, with 9 bases between the two ends. Here the CDR3 reads CSVQGYGANVLTF. CDR3 coding DNA: TGCAGCGTTCAGGGGTACGGGGCCAACGTCCTGACTTTC.

This chain connects TRBV20-1 to TRBJ2-2; D remains ambiguous. The CDR3 length is 11 residues. The V gene's germline CDR1 is DFQATT and CDR2 SNEGSKA (reference sequence). The V end was cut by 3 bases, the J end by 5 bases, with 4 bases between. The CDR3 loop reads CSASLTGELFF. CDR3 nucleotide sequence: TGCAGTGCTAGCTTGACCGGGGAGCTGTTTTTT.

This clonotype has at least ten counts. The rearrangement uses TRBV27 and TRBJ1-2; 8 bases match TRBD1. The CDR3 consists of 14 residues. V lost 2 bases and J lost 6; bases outside the gene matches: 5. Germline assignment: CDR1 MNHEY and CDR2 SMNVEV (reference sequence). The CDR3 sequence is CASSLDRGVNGYTF. CDR3 DNA sequence: TGTGCCAGCAGTTTAGACAGGGGAGTAAATGGCTACACCTTC.

Ten or more counts support this clonotype. The chain uses TRBV7-6 and TRBJ2-7; 8 positions match TRBD2. The V gene's germline CDR1 is SGHVS and CDR2 FNYEAQ. V trimming: 0 bases; J trimming: 0 bases; junction bases outside the gene matches: 4. The CDR3 is 16 residues long. Here the CDR3 reads CASSLAQRGSSYEQYF. The CDR3 bases are TGTGCCAGCAGCTTAGCCCAGCGGGGGAGCTCCTACGAGCAGTACTTC.

This clonotype showed up many times. V gene TRBV20-1 combines with J gene TRBJ1-5; D might be TRBD1 (6 bases). Between the trimmed V and J ends, which lost 1 base and 3 bases, there was a span of 19 bases. The CDR3 runs 17 residues. Germline lookup yields CDR1 DFQATT and CDR2 SNEGSKA (reference sequence). CDR3 in amino acids: CSARGRGDNLHNQPQHF. CDR3 DNA: TGCAGTGCTAGAGGTCGGGGGGACAACTTACACAATCAGCCCCAGCATTTT.

This clonotype was seen many times. This chain uses TRBV29-1 with TRBJ1-1, with 8 bases aligning to TRBD1. This CDR3 has 14 amino acids. The junction had 8 bases not matched to a gene; V was cut back by 4 bases and J by 4 bases. Per germline, CDR1 SQVTM and CDR2 ANQGSEA. Written as DNA, the CDR3 is TGCAGCGTTGGGCAGGGGGCCGCGGGCACTGAAGCTTTCTTT. Translated, it gives CSVGQGAAGTEAFF.

The chain joins TRBV29-1 to TRBJ2-2, with no clear D. Trimming stripped 2 bases from V and 1 base from J, with 5 bases between. The CDR3 is 13 residues long. Germline V gene sequence: CDR1 SQVTM, CDR2 ANQGSEA. CDR3 residues: CSVEFMNTGELFF. For the CDR3, the DNA is TGCAGCGTTGAATTCATGAACACCGGGGAGCTGTTTTTT.

V gene TRBV27 combines with J gene TRBJ1-6; 9 bases match TRBD1. Germline V lookup: CDR1 MNHEY, CDR2 SMNVEV (reference sequence). The CDR3 is 18 amino acids. Losses at the gene ends were 3 bases for V and 0 bases for J; bases not matched to a gene: 6. CDR3 bases: TGTGCCAGCAGTTTTGGGACAGGGCAAAGCTCCTATAATTCACCCCTCCACTTT. This translates into CASSFGTGQSSYNSPLHF.

This clonotype was seen at least ten times. The chain couples TRBV20-1 to TRBJ1-5; the D is unclear. The CDR3 sequence is 13 residues long. V was pared by 5 bases and J by 0 bases, with 8 bases between. The germline CDR1 and CDR2 sequences are DFQATT and SNEGSKA (reference sequence). The CDR3 here is CSASLDSNQPQHF. DNA for the CDR3: TGCAGTGCTTCTTTGGATAGCAATCAGCCCCAGCATTTT.

Ten or more counts support this clonotype. The V gene is TRBV28, the J gene TRBJ1-1, with 7 bases that match TRBD1. The CDR3 loop spans 13 amino acids. V was pared by 6 bases and J by 4 bases, with 5 bases of the junction left unmatched. Looked up from germline, CDR1 is MDHEN and CDR2 is SYDVKM. CDR3 nucleotide sequence: TGTGCCAGCAGCCTGACAGGGTTCACTGAAGCTTTCTTT. Translated, it gives CASSLTGFTEAFF.

The chain is built from TRBV27 and TRBJ2-5; TRBD1 or TRBD2 may be the D gene (5 bases each). CDR3 size: 17 residues. Per germline, CDR1 MNHEY and CDR2 SMNVEV (reference sequence). The V gene lost 4 bases and the J gene lost 2 bases, with 20 bases spanning the gap. In nucleotides, the CDR3 is TGTGCCAGCAGTTCCGTGGGACGGCTGAGTCTACAAGAGACCCAGTACTTC. This translates into CASSSVGRLSLQETQYF.

This clonotype was recorded at least ten times. The V and J genes are TRBV4-1 and TRBJ2-7; 11 bases map to TRBD2. CDR3 size: 15 residues. CDR1 is MGHRA and CDR2 is YSYEKL in the germline V gene. V lost 2 bases to trimming and J lost 7 bases; unmatched junction nucleotides: 7. Here the CDR3 DNA reads TGCGCCAGCAGCCAAACCCTAGCGGGGGGCGGGGAGCAGTACTTC. Translation gives CASSQTLAGGGEQYF.

This clonotype was observed at least ten times. Here the CDR3 omits its conserved ending phenylalanine or tryptophan, so a read error is the likely source. CDR3 residues: CAWAQQGNYGYTL. In nucleotides, the CDR3 is TGTGCCTGGGCACAACAGGGAAACTATGGCTACACCCTC. The V gene is TRBV30, the J gene TRBJ1-2, with D possibly TRBD1 on 6 matching bases. Germline V CDR1 and CDR2: GTSNPN, SVGIG (reference sequence). V lost 5 bases and J lost 2, with 12 bases in between. There are 13 residues in the CDR3.

This clonotype has a count of ten or more. This chain connects TRBV2 to TRBJ2-5; TRBD2 matches at 8 bases. The CDR3 loop spans 15 amino acids. Unmatched junction bases numbered 4, after V lost 3 bases and J lost 1 base. The germline V gene has CDR1 SNHLY and CDR2 FYNNEI. The CDR3 DNA follows: TGTGCCAGCAGTGAGTTCGGGGGGGTCCAAGAGACCCAGTACTTC. Translating gives CASSEFGGVQETQYF.

The chain recombines TRBV4-1 with TRBJ1-5; no clear D. Deletions cut 0 bases from V and 5 bases from J, with 11 bases between. This CDR3 contains 15 residues. The germline V gene encodes CDR1 MGHRA and CDR2 YSYEKL. The DNA for the CDR3 is TGCGCCAGCAGCCAAGAAGGGTCCGTTGATCAGCCCCAGCATTTT. It yields the protein CASSQEGSVDQPQHF.